This entry lists 19 T cell receptor beta chains sequenced from one sample in a study of blood T cell repertoires in COVID-19. Clones were sequenced by immunoSEQ multiplex PCR, and TCRdb holds only the in-frame ones, with some missing. This sample has under 200,000 clones, with roughly 80% found just once. The specimen sequenced was PBMCs or T cells enriched from blood (not recorded which). Source of these receptors: a man aged 50 to 59 who had recovered from COVID-19.

The chain combines TRBV18 with TRBJ2-1; 7 bases match TRBD1. The V gene's germline CDR1 is KGHSH and CDR2 LQKENI. CDR3 length: 14 amino acids. With 1 base clipped from V and 3 bases from J, the junction kept 0 bases outside the gene matches. The CDR3 nucleotides read TGTGCCAGCTCACCACGGACAGGCTACAATGAGCAGTTCTTC. This translates into CASSPRTGYNEQFF.

This chain joins TRBV10-3 and TRBJ2-1, with 7 bases matching TRBD2. V shed 7 bases and J 7 bases; nucleotides not matched to a gene: 7. In germline, CDR1 is ENHRY, CDR2 SYGVKD. The CDR3 is 13 amino acids. This chain's CDR3 is CAITGRGDNEQFF. In DNA form, the CDR3 reads TGTGCCATCACGGGGAGGGGCGATAATGAGCAGTTCTTC.

The sample holds a few counts of this clone. The rearrangement links TRBV7-9 to TRBJ1-5; D gene ambiguous. This CDR3 spans 14 amino acids. Between the trimmed V and J ends, which lost 2 bases and 5 bases, there was a span of 10 bases. The V gene's germline CDR1 is SEHNR and CDR2 FQNEAQ (reference sequence). CDR3 in amino acids: CASSLLGSHQPQHF. The CDR3 DNA is TGTGCCAGCAGCTTACTAGGCTCCCATCAGCCCCAGCATTTT. Filled out from reference TRBV7-9 and TRBJ1-5, the complete variable domain reads DTGVSQNPRHKITKRGQNVTFRCDPISEHNRLYWYRQTLGQGPEFLTYFQNEAQLEKSRLLSDRFSAERPKGSFSTLEIQRTEQGDSAMYLCASSLLGSHQPQHFGDGTRLSIL.

The chain links TRBV28 to TRBJ1-5; 9 nucleotides align to TRBD1. CDR1 and CDR2 (germline): MDHEN, SYDVKM. The trim removed 6 bases at V and 6 bases at J, leaving 6 bases unmatched. This CDR3 region has 14 residues. The CDR3 is CASSPYRGLQPQHF. CDR3 sequence (DNA): TGTGCCAGCAGCCCCTACAGGGGGCTTCAGCCCCAGCATTTT.

The gene calls are TRBV6-5 and TRBJ2-7; maybe TRBD2 (6 bases). The germline gives CDR1 MNHEY, CDR2 SVGAGI. The CDR3 runs to 15 residues. V shed 8 bases and J shed 0 bases, with 17 bases lying between them. The CDR3: CASLRGGRGSYEQYF. In DNA, the CDR3 is TGTGCCAGCCTACGGGGTGGGCGGGGCTCCTACGAGCAGTACTTC.

This clone has just a few counts. V and J are TRBV5-1 and TRBJ1-4, with TRBD1 identical over 7 bases. Trimming at V came to 4 bases and at J to 8 bases, leaving 8 bases not matched to a gene. Germline assignment: CDR1 SGHRS and CDR2 YFSETQ. The CDR3 is made up of 14 amino acids. The CDR3 spells CASSLGQQGEKLFF. The CDR3 DNA reads as TGCGCCAGCAGCCTGGGACAACAGGGGGAAAAACTGTTTTTT.

CDR3 DNA sequence: TGTGCCAGCAGCGGAATAAGGGGGTCCTACAATGAGCAGTTCTTC. Residues: CASSGIRGSYNEQFF. The rearrangement joins TRBV9 to TRBJ2-1; the D gene is possibly TRBD1 (6 bases). This CDR3 is built from 15 residues. Germline V gene data show CDR1 as SGDLS and CDR2 as YYNGEE. The V gene lost 3 bases and the J gene lost 1 base, with 11 bases spanning the gap.

In nucleotides, the CDR3 is TGCGCCAGCAGCCAAGATTTGTACGGCACTGAAGCTTTCTTT. Its protein product is CASSQDLYGTEAFF. The gene calls are TRBV4-3 and TRBJ1-1; the D is unclear. V was trimmed by 0 bases and J by 4 bases, leaving 9 bases between them. Germline V lookup: CDR1 LGHNA, CDR2 YSLEER. The CDR3 extends over 14 amino acids.

The chain carries TRBV5-1 and TRBJ2-6; D gene uncertain. CDR3 length: 15 residues. Germline-derived CDR1 and CDR2 are SGHRS and YFSETQ. V lost 4 bases and J 0 bases, leaving 8 bases between the germline ends. The CDR3 region has the DNA TGCGCCAGCAGCCAAATGGCCTCTGGGGCCAACGTCCTGACTTTC. Translation: CASSQMASGANVLTF.

The V call is TRBV5-5, the J call TRBJ1-1; the D is unclear. The germline CDR1 and CDR2 sequences are SGHKS and YYEKEE (reference sequence). The CDR3 totals 16 residues. Trimming left V 0 bases short and J 3 bases short, with 15 bases between. CDR3 amino acids: CASSLVPGEMDTEAFF. In DNA, the CDR3 is TGTGCCAGCAGCTTGGTACCCGGAGAAATGGACACTGAAGCTTTCTTT.

This clone was seen a single time. The chain recombines TRBV7-9 with TRBJ2-4, with TRBD1 matching over 7 bases. The germline V gene has CDR1 SEHNR and CDR2 FQNEAQ (reference sequence). The CDR3 has 14 residues. With 4 bases clipped from V and 8 bases from J, the junction kept 8 bases outside the gene matches. CDR3 sequence reads: CASSSRQGRDIQYF. The CDR3 DNA follows: TGTGCCAGCAGCTCCCGACAGGGTAGAGACATTCAGTACTTC.

The chain carries TRBV6-5 and TRBJ1-2; 7 nucleotides match TRBD1. Trimming removed 7 bases from V and 4 bases from J; junction bases left unmatched: 3. Germline V gene lookup returns CDR1 MNHEY and CDR2 SVGAGI. The CDR3 is made up of 12 amino acids. The CDR3 sequence is CASTRTGYGYTF. CDR3 nucleotides: TGTGCCAGCACACGGACAGGCTATGGCTACACCTTC.

V is TRBV15 and J is TRBJ1-5; unclear D gene. CDR1 LNHNV and CDR2 YYDKDF come from the germline V gene (reference sequence). The CDR3 is 15 amino acids. V lost 4 bases to trimming and J lost 6 bases, with 16 bases between them. CDR3 protein: CATSTRSLSAQPQHF. The CDR3 DNA reads TGTGCCACCAGCACGCGGAGTCTCTCGGCTCAGCCCCAGCATTTT.

The V call is TRBV5-1, the J call TRBJ1-6; D uncertain. Germline-derived CDR1 and CDR2 are SGHRS and YFSETQ. Trimming removed 1 base from V and 9 bases from J, with 11 bases in between. The CDR3 is 14 residues long. Written as DNA, the CDR3 is TGCGCCAGCAGCTTGATGAGGACTTCTTCACCCCTCCACTTT. Residues: CASSLMRTSSPLHF.

V is TRBV5-6 and J is TRBJ2-5; D gene uncertain. The CDR3 is 13 amino acids. Per germline, CDR1 SGHDT and CDR2 YYEEEE. V lost 2 bases to trimming and J lost 2 bases, with 7 bases between them. CDR3 amino acids: CASSFASQETQYF. The CDR3 region has the DNA TGTGCCAGCAGCTTCGCCAGTCAAGAGACCCAGTACTTC.

This clone was picked up a small number of times. The V and J genes are TRBV9 and TRBJ2-4; a possible D gene is TRBD2 (6 bases). The ends were cut back, 0 bases at V and 6 bases at J, with 10 bases in the middle. The length of the CDR3 is 14 residues. Per the germline V gene, CDR1 is SGDLS and CDR2 is YYNGEE. The CDR3 spells CASSVAWDSNIQYF. CDR3 DNA sequence: TGTGCCAGCAGCGTAGCATGGGACTCAAACATTCAGTACTTC. The full variable domain, rest sourced from reference TRBV9 and TRBJ2-4, is DSGVTQTPKHLITATGQRVTLRCSPRSGDLSVYWYQQSLDQGLQFLIQYYNGEERAKGNILERFSAQQFPDLHSELNLSSLELGDSALYFCASSVAWDSNIQYFGAGTRLSVL.

CDR3 sequence (DNA): TGTGCCAGCAGCGGGGAGCGGGGGGGTGCGTTCTTC. Encoded protein: CASSGERGGAFF. This chain joins TRBV9 and TRBJ2-1, with TRBD2 matching over 10 bases. The length of the CDR3 is 12 residues. J gave up 15 bases and V 3 bases, and 6 bases lay outside the gene matches. The germline CDR1 and CDR2 sequences are SGDLS and YYNGEE.

J is TRBJ2-2 and V is TRBV6-4, with D hard to call. Germline-derived CDR1 and CDR2 are MRHNA and SNTAGT. The germline V and J ends were trimmed by 1 base and 7 bases, with 7 bases remaining between them. CDR3 length: 13 residues. The CDR3 region is CASSDLGHGELFF. The CDR3 region has the DNA TGTGCCAGCAGTGACTTGGGCCACGGGGAGCTGTTTTTT.

As to this clone: Other DNA sequences from this sample encode an identical CDR3 as well. The V call is TRBV6-5, the J call TRBJ1-2, with D maybe TRBD1 (6 bases). CDR1 is MNHEY and CDR2 is SVGAGI in the germline V gene. This CDR3 has 14 residues. V dropped 3 bases and J dropped 0 bases, with 8 bases sitting between them. CDR3 nucleotide sequence: TGTGCCAGCAGTTATGGACAGCCTAACTATGGCTACACCTTC. Protein sequence: CASSYGQPNYGYTF.